A selection of T cell receptor beta chains follows, all from one sample in a study of cytomegalovirus exposure and HLA in healthy donors. Clones were read by immunoSEQ multiplex PCR, and TCRdb kept only the in-frame ones, dropping some. Among about 94,000 clones listed, around 69% were seen once. Input material: PBMCs. The receptor source for this set is a man younger than 40 in good health and CMV-seronegative. Both conserved end residues are part of each CDR3. D genes are given only for firm matches. Not every row has a clone size; where given, it reads once, few, many or a size class.

TRBV7-6	NA	TRBJ2-5	NA	CASSLALARETQYF	TGTGCCAGCAGCTTAGCGCTGGCGCGGGAGACCCAGTACTTC
TRBV27	once	TRBJ2-7	TRBD2	CASSPGGRQYF	TGTGCCAGCAGCCCGGGAGGGCGGCAGTACTTC
TRBV10-3	NA	TRBJ2-6	NA	CAISDPGYSGANVLTF	TGTGCCATCAGTGATCCAGGCTACTCTGGGGCCAACGTCCTGACTTTC
TRBV4-1	NA	TRBJ2-7	NA	CASSQEPFTSYEQYF	TGCGCCAGCAGCCAGGAACCCTTTACTAGCTACGAGCAGTACTTC
TRBV6-4	medium-sized	TRBJ2-3	TRBD2	CASSEVASGGSTDTQYF	TGTGCCAGCAGTGAGGTGGCTAGCGGGGGGAGCACAGATACGCAGTATTTT
TRBV4-1	NA	TRBJ2-6	TRBD2	CASSQPAGAGANVLTF	TGCGCCAGCAGCCAACCAGCGGGGGCCGGGGCCAACGTCCTGACTTTC
TRBV6-5	NA	TRBJ1-2	NA	CASSGQPEGGYTF	TGTGCCAGCAGCGGACAGCCCGAGGGGGGCTACACCTTC
TRBV2	NA	TRBJ2-3	NA	CASSGRADTQYF	TGTGCCAGCAGTGGCAGGGCAGATACGCAGTATTTT
TRBV2	NA	TRBJ2-3	NA	CASRRGSGSTDTQYF	TGTGCCAGCAGAAGGGGGAGCGGCTCCACAGATACGCAGTATTTT
TRBV5-1	few	TRBJ2-3	NA	CASSSVVADTQYF	TGCGCCAGCAGTTCTGTAGTTGCAGATACGCAGTATTTT
TRBV19	NA	TRBJ2-3	TRBD2	CASRPKGTRNTQYF	TGTGCCAGTAGACCCAAGGGGACTAGGAATACGCAGTATTTT
TRBV25-1	NA	TRBJ2-7	TRBD2	CASGSGEGSYEQYF	TGTGCCAGCGGTAGCGGGGAGGGGTCCTACGAGCAGTACTTC
TRBV5-1	NA	TRBJ2-3	TRBD2	CASRVLSASGNVDTQYF	TGCGCCAGCAGAGTTTTAAGTGCTAGCGGGAATGTAGATACGCAGTATTTT
TRBV7-9	NA	TRBJ2-1	TRBD2	CASSLAQRGSSYNEQFF	TGTGCCAGCAGCTTAGCACAGCGGGGGAGCTCCTACAATGAGCAGTTCTTC
TRBV6-4	NA	TRBJ1-6	NA	CASSAFGRANSPLHF	TGTGCCAGCAGTGCCTTCGGGAGGGCTAATTCACCCCTCCACTTT
TRBV6-6	NA	TRBJ2-7	NA	CATLAESSYEQYF	TGTGCCACCTTAGCGGAAAGCTCCTACGAGCAGTACTTC
TRBV19	few	TRBJ2-1	NA	CASSIQGEVDEQFF	TGTGCCAGTAGTATTCAGGGTGAGGTCGATGAGCAGTTCTTC
TRBV12-5	NA	TRBJ2-5	NA	CASGLGQQGTWYQETQYF	TGTGCTAGTGGTTTGGGCCAACAGGGGACTTGGTACCAAGAGACCCAGTACTTC
TRBV7-8	few	TRBJ1-1	NA	CASSLVGGEAFF	TGTGCCAGCAGCTTAGTGGGGGGTGAAGCTTTCTTT
TRBV28	NA	TRBJ2-5	TRBD1	CASSFSRGQATQYF	TGTGCCAGCAGTTTTAGCCGGGGACAGGCGACCCAGTACTTC
TRBV7-6	few	TRBJ2-7	TRBD1	CASSLVLGQGYEQYF	TGTGCCAGCAGCTTAGTTCTCGGACAGGGTTACGAGCAGTACTTC
TRBV7-6	NA	TRBJ2-7	NA	CASSETDSSYEQYF	TGTGCCAGCAGCGAGACGGACAGCTCCTACGAGCAGTACTTC
TRBV7-8	few	TRBJ1-1	NA	CASSSKGGSNTEAFF	TGTGCCAGCAGCTCTAAGGGAGGCTCGAACACTGAAGCTTTCTTT
TRBV13	NA	TRBJ2-7	TRBD1	CASSPPLPTGAPYEQYF	TGTGCCAGCAGCCCCCCCTTACCGACAGGGGCCCCCTACGAGCAGTACTTC
TRBV6-4	NA	TRBJ1-5	NA	CASSASLQGNQPQHF	TGTGCCAGCAGTGCCTCACTCCAGGGGAATCAGCCCCAGCATTTT
TRBV5-1	NA	TRBJ1-1	NA	CASSSGPAENTEAFF	TGCGCCAGCAGCTCCGGCCCGGCGGAGAACACTGAAGCTTTCTTT
TRBV7-8	NA	TRBJ1-2	NA	CASSSTQLGREGGYTF	TGTGCCAGCAGCAGCACTCAGCTGGGCAGGGAGGGCGGCTACACCTTC
TRBV5-4	NA	TRBJ2-1	TRBD2	CASSLAQAGGSYNEQFF	TGTGCCAGCAGCTTGGCCCAAGCGGGGGGGTCGTACAATGAGCAGTTCTTC